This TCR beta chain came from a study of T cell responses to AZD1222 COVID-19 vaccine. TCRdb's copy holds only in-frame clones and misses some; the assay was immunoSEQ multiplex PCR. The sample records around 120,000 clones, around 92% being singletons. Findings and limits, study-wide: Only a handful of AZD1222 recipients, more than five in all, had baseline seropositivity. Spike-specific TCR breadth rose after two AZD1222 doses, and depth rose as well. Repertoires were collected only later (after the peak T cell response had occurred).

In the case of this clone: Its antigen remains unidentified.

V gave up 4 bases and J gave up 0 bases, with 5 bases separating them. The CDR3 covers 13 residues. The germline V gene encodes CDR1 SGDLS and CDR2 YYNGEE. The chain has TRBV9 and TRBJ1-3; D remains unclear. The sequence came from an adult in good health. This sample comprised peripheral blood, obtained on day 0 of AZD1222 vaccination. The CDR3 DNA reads TGTGCCAGCAGCCAGATCTCTGGAAACACCATATATTTT. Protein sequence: CASSQISGNTIYF.